This passage covers 18 T cell receptor beta chains from one sample sequenced in a study of T cells after yellow fever vaccination. Each CDR3 protein gets one entry after TCRdb re-called the 5' RACE reads with MiXCR. This table holds a few hundred thousand distinct CDR3 sequences, 6.9% found once. The sample was CD4+ T cells sorted from PBMCs, taken 15 days after the yellow fever booster vaccination. Receptors originate from a man aged 30 to 39 who received the YFV17D yellow fever vaccine.

This clonotype has at least ten counts. This chain links TRBV6-2 or TRBV6-3 with TRBJ2-5, with D maybe TRBD2 (5 bases). Deletions cut 8 bases from V and 2 bases from J, with 12 bases between. From germline, CDR1 is MNHEY and CDR2 SVGEGT. This CDR3 comprises 13 residues. The CDR3 bases are TGTGCCAGCCTGCTTGGAGGTCAAGAGACCCAGTACTTC. It yields the protein CASLLGGQETQYF.

With respect to this clonotype: With a much larger clone just one base away, this may be a read error. The genes are TRBV3-1 and TRBJ2-5; D remains ambiguous. Trimming shortened V by 4 bases and J by 5 bases, and 14 bases separated the two germline ends. In germline, CDR1 is LGHDT, CDR2 YNNKEL (reference sequence). The CDR3 has 14 residues. The CDR3 DNA sequence: TGTGCCAGCAGCCCCTTGGGGTCCCACGAGACCCAGTACTTC. It is translated as CASSPLGSHETQYF.

This clonotype came up a few times. V and J are TRBV29-1 and TRBJ1-2, with D maybe TRBD1 (6 bases). The CDR3 has 12 residues. Trimming left V 6 bases short and J 3 bases short, with 11 bases between. From germline, CDR1 is SQVTM and CDR2 ANQGSEA. CDR3 bases: TGCAGCGTGCACAGGGCGGACTATGGCTACACCTTC. It yields the protein CSVHRADYGYTF.

This clonotype has only a few counts. The chain has TRBV10-3 and TRBJ1-4, with a tentative D call TRBD1 (5 bases). CDR1 and CDR2 (germline): ENHRY, SYGVKD. The CDR3 covers 16 residues. V dropped 3 bases and J dropped 3 bases, with 14 bases sitting between them. In nucleotides, the CDR3 is TGTGCCATCAGTGACGGGACGGCAAAATCTAATGAAAAACTGTTTTTT. Translation: CAISDGTAKSNEKLFF.

This clonotype has more than one count but fewer than ten. The chain carries TRBV2 and TRBJ2-5; 10 bases fit TRBD2. Trimming cost V 6 bases and J 2 bases; bases outside gene matches: 9. Germline-derived CDR1 and CDR2 are SNHLY and FYNNEI. The CDR3 is 16 residues long. The CDR3 here is CASSRTSGGLQETQYF. The CDR3 DNA is TGTGCCAGCAGCAGGACTAGCGGTGGCCTACAAGAGACCCAGTACTTC.

In this sample, this clonotype turned up a few times. The chain joins TRBV10-3 to TRBJ1-5; TRBD1 matches 9 bases. The CDR3 sequence is 14 residues long. CDR1 ENHRY and CDR2 SYGVKD come from the germline V gene. The V gene end was trimmed by 2 bases and the J gene end by 7 bases; junction bases not matched to a gene: 3. The CDR3 DNA is TGTGCCATCAGTGAGCAGACAGGGGGGCAGCCCCAGCATTTT. Residues: CAISEQTGGQPQHF.

This clonotype was detected only a few times. The CDR3 region has the DNA TGTGCCAGCAGCTTAGTTGGGGGAGAGACTGAAGCTTTCTTT. This sequence encodes CASSLVGGETEAFF. This chain uses TRBV7-2 with TRBJ1-1, with D maybe TRBD1 (5 bases). The CDR3 contains 14 residues. The V gene's germline CDR1 is SGHTA and CDR2 FQGNSA. Trimming stripped 1 base from V and 5 bases from J, with 11 bases between.

The J gene is TRBJ1-1, the V gene TRBV20-1, with 9 nucleotides matching TRBD1. The V and J ends lost 1 base and 5 bases, in that order; junction bases with no gene match: 8. This CDR3 comprises 15 residues. Germline V gene lookup returns CDR1 DFQATT and CDR2 SNEGSKA (reference sequence). CDR3 in amino acids: CSARVGQGRRTEAFF. In DNA form, the CDR3 reads TGCAGTGCTAGAGTCGGACAGGGGAGGCGAACTGAAGCTTTCTTT.

This sequence joins TRBV24-1 and TRBJ2-3, with 7 bases lining up with TRBD2. The CDR3 contains 16 residues. The ends lost 2 bases at V and 4 bases at J; junction bases unmatched: 8. CDR1 and CDR2 (germline): KGHDR, SFDVKD. In nucleotides, the CDR3 is TGTGCCACCAGTGATTCAAGAACGGGAGGCCCAGATACGCAGTATTTT. This codes for CATSDSRTGGPDTQYF.

CDR3 sequence (DNA): TGTGCCAGCTCACCAGCTCGGAGCACCGGGGAGCTGTTTTTT. Translated, it gives CASSPARSTGELFF. V is TRBV18 and J is TRBJ2-2; the D is unclear. The ends were cut back, 2 bases at V and 4 bases at J, with 8 bases in the middle. The length of the CDR3 is 14 residues. Germline assignment: CDR1 KGHSH and CDR2 LQKENI.

In its sample, this clonotype was seen a few times. The chain couples TRBV6-2 or TRBV6-3 to TRBJ2-2, with TRBD2 as a possible D gene (5 bases). Trimming removed 2 bases from V and 3 bases from J, with 25 bases in between. The CDR3 spans 20 residues. Per germline, CDR1 MNHEY and CDR2 SVGEGT. The CDR3 here is CASSYSPTSRTFWHTGELFF. In nucleotides, the CDR3 is TGTGCCAGCAGTTACAGCCCCACGAGCAGGACTTTTTGGCACACCGGGGAGCTGTTTTTT.

This clonotype was counted at least ten times. The V gene is TRBV7-2, the J gene TRBJ2-7; D possibly corresponds to TRBD1 (5 bases). CDR1 and CDR2 from the germline V gene are SGHTA and FQGNSA. The V gene lost 1 base and the J gene lost 2 bases, with 6 bases spanning the gap. The CDR3 has 13 amino acids. The CDR3 loop is CASSLVQAYEQYF. Here the CDR3 DNA reads TGTGCCAGCAGCTTAGTACAGGCCTACGAGCAGTACTTC.

This clonotype was seen a handful of times. The rearrangement joins TRBV5-4 to TRBJ2-3; the match to TRBD2 covers 7 bases. This CDR3 has 16 residues. Looked up from germline, CDR1 is SGHNT and CDR2 is YYREEE (reference sequence). J was trimmed by 2 bases and V by 0 bases; bases with no gene match: 6. The CDR3 DNA is TGTGCCAGCAGCTTGGTATCTAGCGGTTTCACAGATACGCAGTATTTT. Protein product: CASSLVSSGFTDTQYF.

This clonotype was counted many times. This chain joins TRBV7-2 and TRBJ2-5; D remains unclear. Germline CDR1 reads SGHTA; CDR2 reads FQGNSA. The CDR3 is 13 amino acids. V lost 5 bases and J lost 7, with 14 bases in between. Here the CDR3 reads CASSPRRDGTQYF. DNA for the CDR3: TGTGCCAGCAGCCCCCGACGTGATGGGACCCAGTACTTC.

This clonotype was seen more than once but under ten times. The gene calls are TRBV5-4 and TRBJ1-2; 9 positions agree with TRBD1. The CDR3 spans 15 residues. Looked up from germline, CDR1 is SGHNT and CDR2 is YYREEE (reference sequence). The V gene end was trimmed by 0 bases and the J gene end by 4 bases; junction bases not matched to a gene: 4. The CDR3 region is CASSLVGQGFYGYTF. The CDR3 DNA sequence: TGTGCCAGCAGCTTGGTTGGACAGGGGTTCTATGGCTACACCTTC.

The chain joins TRBV7-9 to TRBJ2-1; unclear D gene. V was pared by 11 bases and J by 5 bases, with 13 bases between. Germline CDR1 reads SEHNR; CDR2 reads FQNEAQ (reference sequence). The CDR3 has 12 amino acids. As DNA, the CDR3 is TGTGCCTCTCAGGCGGTAAACAATGAGCAGTTCTTC. Translated, it gives CASQAVNNEQFF.

This clonotype was recorded many times. The V and J genes are TRBV20-1 and TRBJ1-4; 9 nucleotides align to TRBD1. Germline V CDR1 and CDR2: DFQATT, SNEGSKA (reference sequence). The CDR3 extends over 15 amino acids. J lost 3 bases, V lost 2 bases, and 4 bases had no gene match. CDR3 in DNA: TGCAGTGCTAGAAGGGACAGGGTTTCTAATGAAAAACTGTTTTTT. Protein product: CSARRDRVSNEKLFF.

This clonotype was counted many times. This sequence joins TRBV20-1 and TRBJ2-7, with a weak D call TRBD1 (7 bases). V gave up 6 bases and J gave up 3 bases, with 18 bases separating them. This CDR3 has 14 amino acids. Germline values: CDR1 DFQATT, CDR2 SNEGSKA (reference sequence). CDR3 nucleotide sequence: TGCAGTGCAGCCCCAGGGGGGACAGACTACGAGCAGTACTTC. Its translation: CSAAPGGTDYEQYF.